The rows below give T cell receptor beta chains drawn from one sample of a study of cytomegalovirus exposure and HLA in healthy donors. The assay was immunoSEQ multiplex PCR, and TCRdb's table has in-frame clones only and misses some. The data show 55,000 to 75,000 clones, 75% seen once. Sequencing used PBMCs. These receptors were obtained from a woman aged 25 to 45 in good health and CMV-seropositive. CDR3s include the opening cysteine and the closing phenylalanine or tryptophan. A D gene is named only where the DNA matches it firmly. Rows may omit the clone size; those that give it use once, few, many or a size class.

CDR3 DNA	CDR3 protein	D gene	J gene	clone size	V gene
TGTGCCAGCAGTTTTTCTGGACAGGGGGCTTACGAGCAGTACTTC	CASSFSGQGAYEQYF	TRBD1	TRBJ2-7	-	TRBV27
TGTGCCAGCTCACCAAAAACTAGCGGGAGTATCTTTTGGGTGGAGACCCAGTACTTC	CASSPKTSGSIFWVETQYF	TRBD2	TRBJ2-5	-	TRBV18
TGTGCCTGGAGTGCAGGGGTTATCCAAGAGACCCAGTACTTC	CAWSAGVIQETQYF	-	TRBJ2-5	-	TRBV30
TGCAGCGTTGAACCCTACCGGGACAGGGGAGACTATGGCTACACCTTC	CSVEPYRDRGDYGYTF	TRBD1	TRBJ1-2	-	TRBV29-1
TGTGCCAGCAGCGGGCTGGGAGGGGTGAACACAGATACGCAGTATTTT	CASSGLGGVNTDTQYF	TRBD2	TRBJ2-3	-	TRBV5-4
TGCGCCAGCAGTGGCGACAGGGGGCGGGAGACCCAGTACTTC	CASSGDRGRETQYF	TRBD1	TRBJ2-5	-	TRBV10-2
TGTGCCAGTAGTATTGGGGGACTAGCGGGAGTCTCCTCCCATGAGCAGTTCTTC	CASSIGGLAGVSSHEQFF	TRBD2	TRBJ2-1	-	TRBV19
TGTGCCAGCAGCTTAACTCTAGCGGACGGGGAGCTGTTTTTT	CASSLTLADGELFF	TRBD2	TRBJ2-2	once	TRBV7-8
TGTGCCAGCAGCCAAGTGGGACAGGGGGCAAGAAGGTCTGGAAACACCATATATTTT	CASSQVGQGARRSGNTIYF	TRBD1	TRBJ1-3	once	TRBV4-2
TGTGCCAGCAGACCTCGGACAGGGGCCTACGAGCAGTACTTC	CASRPRTGAYEQYF	TRBD1	TRBJ2-7	-	TRBV27
TGTGCCAGCAGCCTAGCGGGAGGGGACACAGATACGCAGTATTTT	CASSLAGGDTDTQYF	TRBD2	TRBJ2-3	-	TRBV7-9
TGTGCCAGTAGTATAGACGGCTCCTACGAGCAGTACTTC	CASSIDGSYEQYF	-	TRBJ2-7	-	TRBV19
TGTGCCAGCTCCCCTTTACTAGCGGGAGTTTACAATGAGCAGTTCTTC	CASSPLLAGVYNEQFF	TRBD2	TRBJ2-1	-	TRBV18
TGTGCCAGCAGCTCACGAAGGGGGGGGGATCAGCCCCAGCATTTT	CASSSRRGGDQPQHF	-	TRBJ1-5	-	TRBV7-2
TGTGCCATCAGGGACTACAAAGACAATGAGCAGTTCTTC	CAIRDYKDNEQFF	-	TRBJ2-1	-	TRBV10-3